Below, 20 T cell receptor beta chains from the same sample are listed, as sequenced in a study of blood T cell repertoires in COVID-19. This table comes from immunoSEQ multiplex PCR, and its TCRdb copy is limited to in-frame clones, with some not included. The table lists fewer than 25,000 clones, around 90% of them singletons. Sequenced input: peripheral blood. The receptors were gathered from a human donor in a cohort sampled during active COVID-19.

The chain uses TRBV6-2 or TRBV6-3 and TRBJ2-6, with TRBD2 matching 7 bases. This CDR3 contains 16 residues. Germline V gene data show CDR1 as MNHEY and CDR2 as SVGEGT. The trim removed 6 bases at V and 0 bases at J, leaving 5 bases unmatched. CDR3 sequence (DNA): TGTGCCAGCAGCACTAGCGTGAACTCTGGGGCCAACGTCCTGACTTTC. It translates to CASSTSVNSGANVLTF.

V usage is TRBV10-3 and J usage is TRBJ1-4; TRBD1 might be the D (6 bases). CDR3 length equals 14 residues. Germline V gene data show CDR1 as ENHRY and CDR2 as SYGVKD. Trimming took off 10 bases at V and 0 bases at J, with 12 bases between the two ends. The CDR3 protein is CATQGPTTNEKLFF. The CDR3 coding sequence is TGTGCCACTCAGGGGCCCACAACTAATGAAAAACTGTTTTTT.

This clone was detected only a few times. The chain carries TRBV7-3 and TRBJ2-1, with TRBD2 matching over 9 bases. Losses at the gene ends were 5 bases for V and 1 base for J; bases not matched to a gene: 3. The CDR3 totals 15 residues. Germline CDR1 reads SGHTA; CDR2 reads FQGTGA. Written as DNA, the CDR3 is TGTGCCAGCAGCGCCACTAGCGGGTCCTACAATGAGCAGTTCTTC. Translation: CASSATSGSYNEQFF.

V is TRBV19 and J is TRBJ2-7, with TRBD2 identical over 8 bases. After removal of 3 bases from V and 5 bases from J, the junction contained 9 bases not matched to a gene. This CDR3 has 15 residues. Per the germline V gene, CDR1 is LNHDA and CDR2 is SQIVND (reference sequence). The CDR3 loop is CASSIRAGTSNEQYF. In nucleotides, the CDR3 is TGTGCCAGTAGTATCCGCGCCGGGACTAGTAACGAGCAGTACTTC.

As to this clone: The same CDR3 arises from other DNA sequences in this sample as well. Here the CDR3 reads CASSRDRNSPLHF. The CDR3, as DNA: TGTGCCAGCTCGCGCGACAGGAATTCACCCCTCCACTTT. This rearrangement joins TRBV18 to TRBJ1-6; perhaps TRBD1 as D (6 bases). The V gene's germline CDR1 is KGHSH and CDR2 LQKENI. V dropped 6 bases and J dropped 7 bases, with 10 bases sitting between them. The CDR3 runs to 13 residues.

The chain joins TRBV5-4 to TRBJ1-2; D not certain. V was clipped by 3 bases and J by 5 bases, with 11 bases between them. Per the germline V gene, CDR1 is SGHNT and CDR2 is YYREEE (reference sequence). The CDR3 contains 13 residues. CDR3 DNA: TGTGCCAGCAGCTCCGAGGGAGTATATGGCTACACCTTC. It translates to CASSSEGVYGYTF.

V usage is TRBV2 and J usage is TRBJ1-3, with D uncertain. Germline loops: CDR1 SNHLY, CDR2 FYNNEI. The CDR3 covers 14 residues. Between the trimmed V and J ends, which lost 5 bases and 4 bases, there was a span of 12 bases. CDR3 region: CASSSPNSGNTIYF. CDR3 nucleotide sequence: TGTGCCAGCAGTTCCCCGAACAGCGGAAACACCATATATTTT.

CDR3 coding DNA: TGTGCCAGCAGAATACCGCGGGGCACCGGGGAGCTGTTTTTT. Translating gives CASRIPRGTGELFF. This chain connects TRBV7-8 to TRBJ2-2, with a possible D match to TRBD2 (6 bases). Germline V CDR1 and CDR2: SGHVS, FQNEAQ. This CDR3 contains 14 residues. Trimming left V 6 bases short and J 4 bases short, with 12 bases between.

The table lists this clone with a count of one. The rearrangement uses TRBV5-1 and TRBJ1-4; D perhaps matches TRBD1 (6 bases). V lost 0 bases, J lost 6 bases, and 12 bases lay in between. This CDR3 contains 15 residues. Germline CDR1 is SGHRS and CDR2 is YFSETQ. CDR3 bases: TGCGCCAGCAGCTTGGGTGACAGGAGAGATGAAAAACTGTTTTTT. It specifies CASSLGDRRDEKLFF.

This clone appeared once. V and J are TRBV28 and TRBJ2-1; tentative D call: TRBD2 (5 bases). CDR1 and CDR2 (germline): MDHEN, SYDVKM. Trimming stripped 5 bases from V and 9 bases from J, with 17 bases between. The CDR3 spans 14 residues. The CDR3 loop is CASSLGMDGGEQFF. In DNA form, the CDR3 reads TGTGCCAGCAGTCTCGGGATGGATGGCGGTGAGCAGTTCTTC.

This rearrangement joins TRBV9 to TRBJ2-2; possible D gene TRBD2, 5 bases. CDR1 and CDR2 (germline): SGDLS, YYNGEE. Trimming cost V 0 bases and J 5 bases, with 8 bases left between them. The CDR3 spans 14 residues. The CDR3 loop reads CASSVATGTGELFF. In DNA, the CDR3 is TGTGCCAGCAGCGTAGCTACGGGGACCGGGGAGCTGTTTTTT.

The CDR3 DNA sequence: TGTGCCAGCAGTTCACCCCGACAGGCGTTCGGAAACACCATATATTTT. It codes for CASSSPRQAFGNTIYF. V gene TRBV6-5 combines with J gene TRBJ1-3; perhaps TRBD1 as D (6 bases). V was trimmed by 4 bases and J by 4 bases, leaving 17 bases between them. The CDR3 contains 16 residues. Germline V gene data show CDR1 as MNHEY and CDR2 as SVGAGI.

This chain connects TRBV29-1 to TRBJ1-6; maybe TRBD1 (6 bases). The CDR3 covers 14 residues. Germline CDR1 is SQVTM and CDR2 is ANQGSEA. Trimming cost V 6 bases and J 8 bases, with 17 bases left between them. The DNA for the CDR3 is TGCAGCGTGAGGACAGAAACTAAGGATTCACCCCTCCACTTT. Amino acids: CSVRTETKDSPLHF.

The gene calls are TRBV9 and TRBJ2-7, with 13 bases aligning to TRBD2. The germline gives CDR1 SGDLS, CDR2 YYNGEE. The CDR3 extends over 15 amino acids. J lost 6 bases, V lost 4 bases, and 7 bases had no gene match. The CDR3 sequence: CASSLGLAGVGEQYF. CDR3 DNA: TGTGCCAGCAGCCTCGGACTAGCGGGAGTCGGCGAGCAGTACTTC.

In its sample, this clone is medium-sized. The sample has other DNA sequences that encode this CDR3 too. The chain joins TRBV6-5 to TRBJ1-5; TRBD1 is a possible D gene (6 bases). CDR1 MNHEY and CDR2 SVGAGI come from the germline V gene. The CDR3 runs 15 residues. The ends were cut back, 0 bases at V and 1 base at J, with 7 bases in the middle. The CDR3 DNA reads TGTGCCAGCAGTTACTCAAGGGGGAGCAATCAGCCCCAGCATTTT. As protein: CASSYSRGSNQPQHF.

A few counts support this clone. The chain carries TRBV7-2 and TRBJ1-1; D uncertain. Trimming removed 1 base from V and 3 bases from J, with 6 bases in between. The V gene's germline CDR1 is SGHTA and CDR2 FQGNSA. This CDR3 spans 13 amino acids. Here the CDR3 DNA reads TGTGCCAGCAGCTTAGGTCTCGACACTGAAGCTTTCTTT. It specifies CASSLGLDTEAFF.

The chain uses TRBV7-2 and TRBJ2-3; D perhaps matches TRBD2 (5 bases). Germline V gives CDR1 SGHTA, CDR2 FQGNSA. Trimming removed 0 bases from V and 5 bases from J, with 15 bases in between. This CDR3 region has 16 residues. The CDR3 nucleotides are TGTGCCAGCAGCTTAGCGAGCACTAGAGGATTAGATACGCAGTATTTT. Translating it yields CASSLASTRGLDTQYF.

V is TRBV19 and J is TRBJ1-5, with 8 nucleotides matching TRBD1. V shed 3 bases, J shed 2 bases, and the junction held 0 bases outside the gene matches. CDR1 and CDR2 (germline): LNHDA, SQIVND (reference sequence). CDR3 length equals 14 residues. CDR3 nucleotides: TGTGCCAGTAGTATGGACAGGGGCAATCAGCCCCAGCATTTT. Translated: CASSMDRGNQPQHF.

The CDR3 region is CASSSDRVGKTDTQYF. In DNA form, the CDR3 reads TGCGCCAGCAGCTCCGACAGGGTTGGGAAGACAGATACGCAGTATTTT. This sequence joins TRBV5-1 and TRBJ2-3, with TRBD1 identical over 7 bases. The junction had 10 bases not matched to a gene; V was cut back by 3 bases and J by 3 bases. The CDR3 runs 16 residues. Germline CDR1 SGHRS, CDR2 YFSETQ.

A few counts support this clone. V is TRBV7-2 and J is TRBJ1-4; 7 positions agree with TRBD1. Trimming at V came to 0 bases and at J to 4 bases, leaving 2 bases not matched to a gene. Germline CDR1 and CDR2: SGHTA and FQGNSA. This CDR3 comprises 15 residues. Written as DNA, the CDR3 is TGTGCCAGCAGCTTAGCAGGGGGCATTAATGAAAAACTGTTTTTT. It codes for CASSLAGGINEKLFF.